This T cell receptor (beta chain) derives from a study of blood T cell repertoires in COVID-19. Study-level information: Acute and convalescent COVID-19 specimens originated in the United States, Italy and Spain. T cells, B-cell-depleted T cells, or PBMCs supplied cDNA or gDNA.

The germline V gene has CDR1 MNHEY and CDR2 SVGEGT. Trimming pared 2 bases from V and 9 bases from J, leaving 11 bases between. The CDR3 runs 13 residues. Per the original data handling: For nucleated cells, counts were estimated from reference gene primer amplification. Produced via immunoSEQ multiplex PCR; TCRdb's table is partial and in-frame only. The V and J calls and clone size come from that table; D and trimming were worked out from the DNA. The profile shows about 150,000 clones, 70% to 85% of them singletons. Material: peripheral blood. This receptor was obtained from a woman between 45 and 60 years old with acute or convalescent COVID-19. This chain joins TRBV6-2 or TRBV6-3 and TRBJ1-5; no reliable D call. Here the CDR3 DNA reads TGTGCCAGCAGTTACGAGAGGGCACGGCCCCAGCATTTT. Residues: CASSYERARPQHF.